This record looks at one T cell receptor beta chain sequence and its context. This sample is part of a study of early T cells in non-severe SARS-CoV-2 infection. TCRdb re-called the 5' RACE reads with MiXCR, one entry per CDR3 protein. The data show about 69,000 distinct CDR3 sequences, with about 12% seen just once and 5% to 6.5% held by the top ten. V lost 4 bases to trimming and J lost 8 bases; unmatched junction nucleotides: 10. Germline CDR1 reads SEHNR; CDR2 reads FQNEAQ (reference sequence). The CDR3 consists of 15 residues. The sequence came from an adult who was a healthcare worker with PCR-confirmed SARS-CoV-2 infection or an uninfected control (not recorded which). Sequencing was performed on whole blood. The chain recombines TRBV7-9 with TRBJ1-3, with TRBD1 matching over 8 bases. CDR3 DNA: TGTGCCAGCAGCTCACCCGGACAGGGTGGTTACACCATATATTTT. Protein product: CASSSPGQGGYTIYF.